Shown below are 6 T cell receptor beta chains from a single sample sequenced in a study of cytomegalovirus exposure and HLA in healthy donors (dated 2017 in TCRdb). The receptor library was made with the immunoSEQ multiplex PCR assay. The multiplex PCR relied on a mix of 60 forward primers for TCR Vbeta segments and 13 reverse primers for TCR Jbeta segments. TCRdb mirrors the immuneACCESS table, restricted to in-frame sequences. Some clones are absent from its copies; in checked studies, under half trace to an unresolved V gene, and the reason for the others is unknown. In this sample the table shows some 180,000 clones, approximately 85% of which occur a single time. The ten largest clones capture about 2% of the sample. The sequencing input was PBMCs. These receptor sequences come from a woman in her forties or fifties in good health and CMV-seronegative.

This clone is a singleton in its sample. The CDR3 loop is CASSPDRGRSEKLFF. The CDR3 DNA is TGTGCCAGCAGTCCGGACAGGGGGCGAAGTGAAAAACTGTTTTTT. This chain joins TRBV6-5 and TRBJ1-4; TRBD1 agrees at 11 bases. J gave up 7 bases and V 5 bases, and 6 bases lay outside the gene matches. The germline V gene encodes CDR1 MNHEY and CDR2 SVGAGI. The CDR3 consists of 15 residues.

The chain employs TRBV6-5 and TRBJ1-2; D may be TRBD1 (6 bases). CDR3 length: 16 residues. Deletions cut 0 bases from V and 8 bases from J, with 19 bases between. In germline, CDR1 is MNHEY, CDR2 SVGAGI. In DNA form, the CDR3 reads TGTGCCAGCAGTTACTCGATGTATGGGGGCGCAAAGGGCTACACCTTC. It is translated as CASSYSMYGGAKGYTF.

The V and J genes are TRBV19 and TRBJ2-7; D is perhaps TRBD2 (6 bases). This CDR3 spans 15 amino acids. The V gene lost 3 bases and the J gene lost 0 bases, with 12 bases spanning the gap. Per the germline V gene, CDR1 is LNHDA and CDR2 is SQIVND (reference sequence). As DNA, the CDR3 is TGTGCCAGTAGTATCTGGCTAGCGCACTCCTACGAGCAGTACTTC. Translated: CASSIWLAHSYEQYF.

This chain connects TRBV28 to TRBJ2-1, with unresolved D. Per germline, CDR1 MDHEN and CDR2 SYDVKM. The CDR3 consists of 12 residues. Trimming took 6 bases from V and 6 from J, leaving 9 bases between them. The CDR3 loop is CASRALANEQFF. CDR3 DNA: TGTGCCAGCAGGGCCCTCGCCAATGAGCAGTTCTTC.

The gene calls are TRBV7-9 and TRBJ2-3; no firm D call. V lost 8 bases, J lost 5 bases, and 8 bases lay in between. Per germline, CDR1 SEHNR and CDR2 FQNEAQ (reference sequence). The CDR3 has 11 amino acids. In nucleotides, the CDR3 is TGTGCCAGCCAGGCGATAGATACGCAGTATTTT. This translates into CASQAIDTQYF.

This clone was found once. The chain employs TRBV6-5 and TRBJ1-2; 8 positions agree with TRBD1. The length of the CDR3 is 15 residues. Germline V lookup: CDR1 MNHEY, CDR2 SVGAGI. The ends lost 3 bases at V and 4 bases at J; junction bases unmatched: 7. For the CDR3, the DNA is TGTGCCAGCAGTTATTTGACTCAGGGGGCCTATGGCTACACCTTC. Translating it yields CASSYLTQGAYGYTF.